What follows are 16 T cell receptor beta chains derived from one specimen sequenced in a study of shared clonotypes between healthy human individuals. Sequencing was performed with immunoSEQ multiplex PCR; in TCRdb, only in-frame clones are kept and a portion is missing. The sample holds millions of clones, just over 90% seen once. Sequenced sample: naive CD4+ T cells from PBMCs. Subset meaning: CD45RA+ positively selected. The receptor set was obtained from a man younger than 35 in good health. Some clones in this sample may be carry-over from other donors' samples.

V gene TRBV5-1 combines with J gene TRBJ2-5; 8 nucleotides line up with TRBD2. CDR1 and CDR2 from the germline V gene are SGHRS and YFSETQ. This CDR3 has 16 residues. With 2 bases clipped from V and 2 bases from J, the junction kept 8 bases outside the gene matches. The DNA for the CDR3 is TGCGCCAGCAGCTTCTCCGGGGGGGCGCTACAAGAGACCCAGTACTTC. Its protein is CASSFSGGALQETQYF.

The gene calls are TRBV7-9 and TRBJ1-3; 7 nucleotides align to TRBD1. Germline-derived CDR1 and CDR2 are SEHNR and FQNEAQ (reference sequence). With 2 bases clipped from V and 4 bases from J, the junction kept 5 bases outside the gene matches. The CDR3 length is 15 residues. The DNA of the CDR3 is TGTGCCAGCAGCTTACTTCCCAGGGGGGGAAACACCATATATTTT. It codes for CASSLLPRGGNTIYF.

The chain is built from TRBV6-1 and TRBJ1-5, with a weak D call TRBD1 (5 bases). In germline, CDR1 is MNHNS, CDR2 SASEGT. The CDR3 runs to 14 residues. V was trimmed by 8 bases and J by 2 bases, leaving 13 bases between them. CDR3 coding DNA: TGTGCCAGCGGGACCGGTTATGGCAATCAGCCCCAGCATTTT. The encoded protein is CASGTGYGNQPQHF.

The chain recombines TRBV6-6 with TRBJ1-5; TRBD1 agrees at 8 bases. Germline trimming cut 5 bases from V and 2 bases from J; bases unmatched to any gene: 5. CDR1 is MNHNY, CDR2 SVGAGI, per germline (reference sequence). CDR3 length: 15 residues. The CDR3 loop reads CASSTPGQGNQPQHF. The CDR3 nucleotides read TGTGCCAGCAGTACTCCGGGACAGGGCAATCAGCCCCAGCATTTT.

The count of this clone is one. The gene calls are TRBV27 and TRBJ2-2, with D perhaps matching TRBD2 (5 bases). Germline CDR1 is MNHEY and CDR2 is SMNVEV (reference sequence). The CDR3 loop spans 18 amino acids. V gave up 3 bases and J gave up 13 bases, with 30 bases separating them. The CDR3 reads CASSFNTTIVREYGGLFF. The DNA for the CDR3 is TGTGCCAGCAGTTTCAATACAACAATAGTGAGGGAGTACGGAGGGCTGTTTTTT.

The chain recombines TRBV5-4 with TRBJ2-2; TRBD2 aligns across 10 bases. CDR1 is SGHNT and CDR2 is YYREEE in the germline V gene (reference sequence). V shed 1 base and J 1 base; nucleotides not matched to a gene: 1. This CDR3 spans 16 amino acids. CDR3 nucleotide sequence: TGTGCCAGCAGCTTGTTAGCGGGAGGGAACACCGGGGAGCTGTTTTTT. Its protein is CASSLLAGGNTGELFF.

The chain links TRBV19 to TRBJ2-1; no clear D. Trimming stripped 6 bases from V and 10 bases from J, with 19 bases between. Germline values: CDR1 LNHDA, CDR2 SQIVND (reference sequence). The CDR3 contains 14 residues. The CDR3 nucleotides are TGTGCCAGTAGCTTTTTGCAGAGCCTTGGGGAGCAGTTCTTC. Translated, it gives CASSFLQSLGEQFF.

The V and J genes are TRBV29-1 and TRBJ2-5; weak D call: TRBD2 (6 bases). V lost 4 bases, J lost 2 bases, and 11 bases lay in between. The germline V gene encodes CDR1 SQVTM and CDR2 ANQGSEA. The CDR3 length is 13 residues. The CDR3 is CSVGRDFQETQYF. For the CDR3, the DNA is TGCAGCGTTGGCCGGGACTTTCAAGAGACCCAGTACTTC.

J is TRBJ2-7 and V is TRBV11-3; D possibly corresponds to TRBD2 (6 bases). The CDR3 is 15 amino acids. The germline gives CDR1 SGHNT, CDR2 YENEEA. The V end lost 0 bases, the J end lost 6 bases, and 15 bases lay between the germline ends. CDR3 in amino acids: CASSLDRERQSEQYF. The CDR3, as DNA: TGTGCCAGCAGCTTAGATCGGGAGAGGCAGTCCGAGCAGTACTTC. Supplemented by reference TRBV11-3 and TRBJ2-7, the full variable domain reads EAGVVQSPRYKIIEKKQPVAFWCNPISGHNTLYWYLQNLGQGPELLIRYENEEAVDDSQLPKDRFSAERLKGVDSTLKIQPAELGDSAVYLCASSLDRERQSEQYFGPGTRLTVT.

J is TRBJ1-4 and V is TRBV7-9, with 8 positions matching TRBD1. J was trimmed by 6 bases and V by 5 bases; bases with no gene match: 5. In germline, CDR1 is SEHNR, CDR2 FQNEAQ (reference sequence). The CDR3 runs 14 residues. The CDR3 bases are TGTGCCAGCAGCCCAGGGGGCTCGTATGAAAAACTGTTTTTT. The encoded protein is CASSPGGSYEKLFF. The full variable domain, rest sourced from reference TRBV7-9 and TRBJ1-4, is DTGVSQNPRHKITKRGQNVTFRCDPISEHNRLYWYRQTLGQGPEFLTYFQNEAQLEKSRLLSDRFSAERPKGSFSTLEIQRTEQGDSAMYLCASSPGGSYEKLFFGSGTQLSVL.

This rearrangement joins TRBV21-1 to TRBJ2-7. TRBV21-1 has pseudogene status. The CDR3 sequence is 17 residues long. CDR3 bases: TGTGCCAGCACCTCGACGCCCGGACGGGACCTACGAGACGAGCAGTACTTC. Translated, it gives CASTSTPGRDLRDEQYF.

In the case of this clone: The same CDR3 can be traced to other DNA sequences in this sample. The chain recombines TRBV9 with TRBJ1-3, with D hard to call. The ends were cut back, 2 bases at V and 1 base at J, with 4 bases in the middle. The CDR3 covers 13 residues. Germline values: CDR1 SGDLS, CDR2 YYNGEE. CDR3 sequence reads: CASSVQSGNTIYF. The CDR3 region has the DNA TGTGCCAGCAGCGTCCAATCTGGAAACACCATATATTTT.

The gene calls are TRBV28 and TRBJ1-2; the D is unclear. Germline V CDR1 and CDR2: MDHEN, SYDVKM. With 5 bases removed from V and 8 bases from J, the gap between germline ends came to 18 bases. This CDR3 has 14 residues. CDR3 loop: CASSPTLGPLGYTF. In DNA, the CDR3 is TGTGCCAGCAGTCCCACCCTAGGACCTTTGGGCTACACCTTC.

The chain is built from TRBV6-1 and TRBJ1-2, with D tentatively TRBD1 (5 bases). The CDR3 sequence is 12 residues long. V was clipped by 5 bases and J by 7 bases, with 11 bases between them. The germline V gene has CDR1 MNHNS and CDR2 SASEGT. Written as DNA, the CDR3 is TGTGCCAGCAGTCATGGGACGGCTGGCTACACCTTC. Protein product: CASSHGTAGYTF.

This chain uses TRBV6-5 with TRBJ2-3; D call uncertain. With 1 base removed from V and 0 bases from J, the gap between germline ends came to 5 bases. Germline CDR1 and CDR2: MNHEY and SVGAGI. CDR3 length: 14 residues. CDR3 residues: CASSYLGSTDTQYF. The CDR3 bases are TGTGCCAGCAGTTACTTGGGGAGCACAGATACGCAGTATTTT.

This clone was observed a few times. V usage is TRBV7-3 and J usage is TRBJ1-1; 7 nucleotides line up with TRBD1. This CDR3 comprises 13 residues. Trimming cost V 7 bases and J 8 bases; bases outside gene matches: 10. Germline CDR1 reads SGHTA; CDR2 reads FQGTGA. CDR3 protein: CASITPPGQEAFF. The CDR3 nucleotides are TGTGCCAGCATCACCCCACCGGGACAGGAAGCTTTCTTT.